This TCR beta chain was captured in a study of a mutant IDH1 vaccine in newly diagnosed glioma. Noted time point: week 23, last vaccination. Each dose of the vaccine consisted of 300 ug of mutant IDH1 20-mer peptide, with topical imiquimod. Germline V gene sequence: CDR1 WSHSY, CDR2 SAAADI. CDR3 size: 14 residues. With 3 bases removed from V and 4 bases from J, the gap between germline ends came to 11 bases. With respect to this clone: The antigen is unknown.

Clones were read by immunoSEQ multiplex PCR, and TCRdb kept only the in-frame ones, dropping some. The data contain tens of thousands of clones, about 81% of them singletons. The TCR sequence derives from a woman aged 40 to 55 with glioma. Some clones in this sample may be carry-over from other donors' samples. V and J are TRBV10-2 and TRBJ2-3; D possibly matches TRBD1 or TRBD2 (6 bases each). Sequencing was performed on PBMCs, taken from a glioma patient whose treatment included an IDH1 peptide vaccine. CDR3 in amino acids: CASSEIGGADTQYF. The CDR3 DNA follows: TGCGCCAGCAGTGAAATCGGGGGCGCAGATACGCAGTATTTT.